Listed here is a single T cell receptor beta chain. The antigen is undetermined. The data originate from a study of OX40 agonist ivuxolimab in advanced cancers. CDR3 length: 14 residues. V lost 1 base and J lost 4, with 11 bases in between. CDR1 SGHDT and CDR2 YYEEEE come from the germline V gene. General study results and limits: In a subset of nonresponders, normalized T-cell clonal expansion was also low. Partial responders dosed at 0.1-3.0 mg/kg displayed clonal expansion ranking among the lowest.

The table came from immunoSEQ multiplex PCR; TCRdb's copy has only in-frame clones and leaves some out. The profile covers approximately 88,000 clones, with 70% to 90% appearing a single time and 0.72% taken by the ten largest. If patients had autoimmune disease history or systemic immunosuppression, they were excluded. This rearrangement joins TRBV5-6 to TRBJ2-5; maybe TRBD1 (6 bases). The sequence came from an adult with an advanced solid tumor such as melanoma, head and neck, liver or kidney cancer. The sequencing here drew on CD4+ or CD8+ T cells sorted from blood, taken in a trial of the OX40 agonist ivuxolimab. The CDR3 protein is CASSLPGARETQYF. The CDR3 DNA reads as TGTGCCAGCAGCTTGCCAGGGGCAAGAGAGACCCAGTACTTC.